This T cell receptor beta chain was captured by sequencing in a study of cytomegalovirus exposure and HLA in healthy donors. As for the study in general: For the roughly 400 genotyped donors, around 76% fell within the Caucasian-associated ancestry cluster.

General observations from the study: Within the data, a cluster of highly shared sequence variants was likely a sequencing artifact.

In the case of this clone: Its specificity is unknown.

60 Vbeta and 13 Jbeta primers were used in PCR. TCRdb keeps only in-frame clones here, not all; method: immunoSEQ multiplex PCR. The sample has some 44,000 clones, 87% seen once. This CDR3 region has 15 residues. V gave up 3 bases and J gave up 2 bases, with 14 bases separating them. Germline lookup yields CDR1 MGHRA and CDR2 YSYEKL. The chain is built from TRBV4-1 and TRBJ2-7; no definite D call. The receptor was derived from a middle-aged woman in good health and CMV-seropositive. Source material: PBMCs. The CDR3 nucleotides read TGCGCCAGCAGCCAGATCCCTGACATAACCTACGAGCAGTACTTC. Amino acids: CASSQIPDITYEQYF.